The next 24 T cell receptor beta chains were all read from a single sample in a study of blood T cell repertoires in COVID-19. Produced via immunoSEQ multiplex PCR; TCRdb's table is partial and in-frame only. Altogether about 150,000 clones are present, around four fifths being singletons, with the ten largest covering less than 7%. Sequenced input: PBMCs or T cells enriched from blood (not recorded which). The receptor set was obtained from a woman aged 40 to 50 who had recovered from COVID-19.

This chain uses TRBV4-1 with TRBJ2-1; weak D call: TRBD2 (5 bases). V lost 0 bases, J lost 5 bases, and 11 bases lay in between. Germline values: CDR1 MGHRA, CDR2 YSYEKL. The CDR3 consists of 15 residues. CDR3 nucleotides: TGCGCCAGCAGCCAAGATGGTAGAGGGAACAATGAGCAGTTCTTC. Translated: CASSQDGRGNNEQFF.

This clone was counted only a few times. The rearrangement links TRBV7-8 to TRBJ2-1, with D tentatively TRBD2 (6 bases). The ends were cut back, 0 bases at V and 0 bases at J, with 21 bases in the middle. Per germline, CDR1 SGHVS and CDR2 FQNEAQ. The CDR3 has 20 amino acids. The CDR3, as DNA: TGTGCCAGCAGCTTAGCTAGGAGGGCCGTCCTCCTGAGCTCCTACAATGAGCAGTTCTTC. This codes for CASSLARRAVLLSSYNEQFF.

CDR3 protein: CASSQGAESTDTQYF. In DNA, the CDR3 is TGTGCCAGTAGTCAAGGGGCAGAGAGCACAGATACGCAGTATTTT. The J gene is TRBJ2-3, the V gene TRBV19, with D perhaps TRBD1 (5 bases). This CDR3 is 15 amino acids long. V was clipped by 5 bases and J by 0 bases, with 12 bases between them. The germline V gene encodes CDR1 LNHDA and CDR2 SQIVND (reference sequence).

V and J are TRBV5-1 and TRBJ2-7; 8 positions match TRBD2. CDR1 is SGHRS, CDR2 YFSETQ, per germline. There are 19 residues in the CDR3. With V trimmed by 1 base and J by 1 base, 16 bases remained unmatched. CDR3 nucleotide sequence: TGCGCCAGCAGCTTGTGGGGTACGACGAGCGGGAGCTATTCCTACGAGCAGTACTTC. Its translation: CASSLWGTTSGSYSYEQYF.

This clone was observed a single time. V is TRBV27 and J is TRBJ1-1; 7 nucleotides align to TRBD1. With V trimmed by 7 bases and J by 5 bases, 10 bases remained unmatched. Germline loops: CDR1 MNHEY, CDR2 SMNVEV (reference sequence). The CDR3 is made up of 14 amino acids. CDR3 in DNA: TGTGCCAGCATCATTGCTCCAGGGGGAACTGAAGCTTTCTTT. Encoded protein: CASIIAPGGTEAFF.

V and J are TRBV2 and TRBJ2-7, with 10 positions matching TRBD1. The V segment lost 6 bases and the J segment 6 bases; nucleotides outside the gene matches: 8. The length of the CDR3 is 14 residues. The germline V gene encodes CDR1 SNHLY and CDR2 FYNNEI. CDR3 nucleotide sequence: TGTGCCAGCAGCTCGGACAGGGGGGGTCCCGAGCAGTACTTC. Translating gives CASSSDRGGPEQYF.

CDR3 loop: CASSPYSGTSYYTF. The CDR3 DNA sequence: TGTGCCAGCAGTCCCTATTCCGGGACAAGCTACTACACCTTC. The chain uses TRBV6-5 and TRBJ1-2; a weak D match, TRBD1 (6 bases). The CDR3 contains 14 residues. The germline gives CDR1 MNHEY, CDR2 SVGAGI. V lost 5 bases, J lost 10 bases, and 20 bases lay in between.

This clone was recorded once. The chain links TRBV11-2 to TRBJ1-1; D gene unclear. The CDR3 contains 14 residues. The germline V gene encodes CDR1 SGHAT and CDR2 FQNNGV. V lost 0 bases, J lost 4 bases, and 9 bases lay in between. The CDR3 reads CASSLDRYGTEAFF. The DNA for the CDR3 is TGTGCCAGCAGCTTAGATCGCTATGGCACTGAAGCTTTCTTT.

The CDR3 reads CASSWGENSYNEQFF. For the CDR3, the DNA is TGCGCCAGCAGCTGGGGGGAGAACTCCTACAATGAGCAGTTCTTC. This chain uses TRBV4-1 with TRBJ2-1; TRBD2 is a possible D gene (6 bases). CDR1 and CDR2 from the germline V gene are MGHRA and YSYEKL. V lost 5 bases and J 0 bases, leaving 11 bases between the germline ends. This CDR3 has 15 residues.

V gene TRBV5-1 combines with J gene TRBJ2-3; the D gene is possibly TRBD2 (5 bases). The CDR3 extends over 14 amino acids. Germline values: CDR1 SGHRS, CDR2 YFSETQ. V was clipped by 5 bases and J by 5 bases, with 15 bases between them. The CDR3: CASRQLGSQDTQYF. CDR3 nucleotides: TGCGCCAGCAGACAACTAGGGTCCCAAGATACGCAGTATTTT.

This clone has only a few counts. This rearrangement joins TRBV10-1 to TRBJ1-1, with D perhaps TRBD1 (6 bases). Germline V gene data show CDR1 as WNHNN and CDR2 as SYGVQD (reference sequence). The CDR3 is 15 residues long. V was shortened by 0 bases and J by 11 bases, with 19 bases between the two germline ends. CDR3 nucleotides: TGCGCCAGCAGTGAGTCGTTGGACAGTGGGACGCCGGCTTTCTTT. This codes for CASSESLDSGTPAFF.

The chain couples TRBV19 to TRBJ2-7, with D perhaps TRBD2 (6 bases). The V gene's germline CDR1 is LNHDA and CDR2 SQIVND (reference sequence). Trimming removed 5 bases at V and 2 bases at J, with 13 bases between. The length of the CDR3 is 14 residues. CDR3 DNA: TGTGCCAGTAGTCTGGGACTGGGCACCTACGAGCAGTACTTC. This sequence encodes CASSLGLGTYEQYF.

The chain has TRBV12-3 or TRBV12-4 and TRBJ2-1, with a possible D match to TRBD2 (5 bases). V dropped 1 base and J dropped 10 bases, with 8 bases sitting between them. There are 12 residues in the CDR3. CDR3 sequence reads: CASSLGGLEQFF. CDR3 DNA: TGTGCCAGCAGTTTAGGAGGGTTGGAGCAGTTCTTC.

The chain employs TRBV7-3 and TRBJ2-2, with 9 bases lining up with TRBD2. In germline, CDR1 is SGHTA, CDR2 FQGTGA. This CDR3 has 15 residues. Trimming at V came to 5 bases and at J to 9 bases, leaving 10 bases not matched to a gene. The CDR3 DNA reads TGTGCCAGCAGCCCTCTCGCGGGAGGGAACCGGGAGCTGTTTTTT. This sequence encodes CASSPLAGGNRELFF.

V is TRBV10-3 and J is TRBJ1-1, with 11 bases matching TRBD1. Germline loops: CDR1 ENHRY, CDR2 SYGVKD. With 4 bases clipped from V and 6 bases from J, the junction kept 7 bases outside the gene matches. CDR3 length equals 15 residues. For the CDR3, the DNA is TGTGCCATCAGTGCACCGGGACAGGGGGTTCCTGAAGCTTTCTTT. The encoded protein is CAISAPGQGVPEAFF.

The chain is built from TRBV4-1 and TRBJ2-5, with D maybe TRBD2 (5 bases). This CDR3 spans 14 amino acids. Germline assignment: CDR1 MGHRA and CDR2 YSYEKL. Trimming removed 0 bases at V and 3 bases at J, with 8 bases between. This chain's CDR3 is CASSQDRGKETQYF. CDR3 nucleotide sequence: TGCGCCAGCAGCCAAGATCGAGGGAAAGAGACCCAGTACTTC.

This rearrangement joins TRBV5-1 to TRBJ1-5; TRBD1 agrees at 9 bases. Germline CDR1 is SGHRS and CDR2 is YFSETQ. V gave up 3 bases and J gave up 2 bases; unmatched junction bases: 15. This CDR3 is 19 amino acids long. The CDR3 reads CASSYIPLHRGRGNQPQHF. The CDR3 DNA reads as TGCGCCAGCAGCTACATACCTCTACACAGGGGGCGGGGCAATCAGCCCCAGCATTTT.

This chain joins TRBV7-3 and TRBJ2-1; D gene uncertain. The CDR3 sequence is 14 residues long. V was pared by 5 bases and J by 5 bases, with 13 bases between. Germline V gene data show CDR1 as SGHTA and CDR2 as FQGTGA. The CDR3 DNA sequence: TGTGCCAGCAGCGCTGACTTGCGCAACAATGAGCAGTTCTTC. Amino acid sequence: CASSADLRNNEQFF.

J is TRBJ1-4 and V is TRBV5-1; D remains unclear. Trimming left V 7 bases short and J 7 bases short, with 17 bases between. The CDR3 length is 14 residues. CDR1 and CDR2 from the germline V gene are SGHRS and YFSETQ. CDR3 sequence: CASSPSGGSEKLFF. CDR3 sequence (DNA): TGCGCCAGCTCCCCCTCGGGAGGGTCTGAAAAACTGTTTTTT.

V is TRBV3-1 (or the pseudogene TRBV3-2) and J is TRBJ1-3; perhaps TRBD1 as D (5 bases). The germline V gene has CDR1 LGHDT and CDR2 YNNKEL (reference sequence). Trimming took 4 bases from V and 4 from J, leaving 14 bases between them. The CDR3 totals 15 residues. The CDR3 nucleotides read TGTGCCAGCAGCCGCAGCCGGGACTCAGGAAACACCATATATTTT. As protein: CASSRSRDSGNTIYF.

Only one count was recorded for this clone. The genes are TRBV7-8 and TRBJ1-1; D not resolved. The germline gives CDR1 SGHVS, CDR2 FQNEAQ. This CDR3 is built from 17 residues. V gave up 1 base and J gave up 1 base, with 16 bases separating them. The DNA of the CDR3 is TGTGCCAGCAGCTTAGGGCGCGGGCTTCTCCGGAACACTGAAGCTTTCTTT. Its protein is CASSLGRGLLRNTEAFF.

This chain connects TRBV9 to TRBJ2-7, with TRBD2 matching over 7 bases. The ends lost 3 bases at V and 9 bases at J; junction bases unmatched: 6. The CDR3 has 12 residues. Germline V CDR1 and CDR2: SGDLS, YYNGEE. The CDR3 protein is CASSGGGPWQYF. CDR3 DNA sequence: TGTGCCAGCAGCGGGGGGGGACCGTGGCAGTACTTC.

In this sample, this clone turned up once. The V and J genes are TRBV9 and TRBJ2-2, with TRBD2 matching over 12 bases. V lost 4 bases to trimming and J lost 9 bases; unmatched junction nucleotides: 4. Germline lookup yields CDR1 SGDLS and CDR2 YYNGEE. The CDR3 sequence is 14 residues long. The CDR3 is CASSSGLAGWELFF. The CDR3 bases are TGTGCCAGCAGCTCGGGACTAGCGGGTTGGGAGCTGTTTTTT.

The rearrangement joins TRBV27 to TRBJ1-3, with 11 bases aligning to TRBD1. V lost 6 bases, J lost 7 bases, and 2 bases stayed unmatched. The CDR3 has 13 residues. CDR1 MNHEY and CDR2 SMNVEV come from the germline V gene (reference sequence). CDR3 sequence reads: CASSWDRGNTIYF. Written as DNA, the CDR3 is TGTGCCAGCAGCTGGGACAGGGGGAACACCATATATTTT.